The next 15 T cell receptor beta chains were all read from a single sample in a study of human T cells and chemical hapten exposure. Stated time point: pre-sensitization, week 0. The treatment was: therapeutic diphenylcyclopropenone sensitization with weekly scalp DPC. TCRdb re-derived calls from the RACE reads in MiXCR, one entry per CDR3 protein. Seen here are under 300,000 distinct CDR3 sequences, about 9.4% observed once, and the top ten hold 2% to 3%. The source material was whole blood, sampled in connection with sensitization to the hapten diphenylcyclopropenone (DPC). Receptors originate from a woman between 40 and 55 years old with alopecia areata. Some clones in this sample may be carry-over from other donors' samples.

This chain joins TRBV29-1 and TRBJ2-3; D perhaps matches TRBD2 (6 bases). The CDR3 loop spans 15 amino acids. Germline CDR1 reads SQVTM; CDR2 reads ANQGSEA. The V end lost 4 bases, the J end lost 1 base, and 15 bases lay between the germline ends. The CDR3 reads CSVAGSGAGTDTQYF. The CDR3 DNA reads TGCAGCGTTGCCGGATCGGGAGCGGGCACAGATACGCAGTATTTT.

The sample holds many counts of this clonotype. The rearrangement joins TRBV29-1 to TRBJ2-1; TRBD2 agrees at 14 bases. Germline values: CDR1 SQVTM, CDR2 ANQGSEA. The CDR3 has 15 amino acids. Germline trimming cut 6 bases from V and 7 bases from J; bases unmatched to any gene: 8. The chain's CDR3 is CSVAGTSGRSNEQFF. CDR3 DNA: TGCAGCGTCGCCGGGACTAGCGGGAGAAGTAATGAGCAGTTCTTC.

This clonotype has a handful of counts. The chain joins TRBV7-2 to TRBJ1-2, with a tentative D call TRBD1 (5 bases). V was pared by 5 bases and J by 2 bases, with 9 bases between. The germline V gene encodes CDR1 SGHTA and CDR2 FQGNSA. This CDR3 is 13 amino acids long. The CDR3, as DNA: TGTGCCAGCAGCCCGGACAAGAACTATGGCTACACCTTC. Translating it yields CASSPDKNYGYTF.

This clonotype showed up many times. The genes are TRBV10-3 and TRBJ2-5; tentative D call: TRBD1 (6 bases). The ends were cut back, 3 bases at V and 4 bases at J, with 15 bases in the middle. This CDR3 contains 15 residues. CDR1 is ENHRY, CDR2 SYGVKD, per germline. This CDR3 reads CAISDLTAGAETQYF. The CDR3 nucleotides are TGTGCCATCAGTGACCTGACGGCAGGGGCAGAGACCCAGTACTTC.

Only a few counts were recorded for this clonotype. The chain recombines TRBV27 with TRBJ2-7, with a possible D match to TRBD1 (6 bases). This CDR3 has 13 residues. Germline CDR1 and CDR2: MNHEY and SMNVEV (reference sequence). Trimming pared 5 bases from V and 6 bases from J, leaving 14 bases between. The CDR3 loop is CASSPVQGCEQYF. CDR3 nucleotides: TGTGCCAGCAGTCCCGTACAGGGCTGCGAGCAGTACTTC.

CDR3: CASSLRQSSTNEKLFF. CDR3 coding DNA: TGTGCCAGCAGTTTACGACAGTCTTCAACTAATGAAAAACTGTTTTTT. The chain has TRBV6-6 and TRBJ1-4; D may be TRBD1 (5 bases). The CDR3 extends over 16 amino acids. Germline CDR1 reads MNHNY; CDR2 reads SVGAGI (reference sequence). Trimming pared 4 bases from V and 0 bases from J, leaving 12 bases between.

The sample holds many counts of this clonotype. This chain connects TRBV7-9 to TRBJ1-1, with D uncertain. CDR3 length equals 14 residues. Germline values: CDR1 SEHNR, CDR2 FQNEAQ (reference sequence). With 2 bases removed from V and 1 base from J, the gap between germline ends came to 8 bases. The CDR3 loop is CASSLLIGNTEAFF. In DNA form, the CDR3 reads TGTGCCAGCAGCTTACTGATAGGGAACACTGAAGCTTTCTTT.

The V call is TRBV6-6, the J call TRBJ2-2, with D unclear. Trimming stripped 0 bases from V and 10 bases from J, with 12 bases between. There are 14 residues in the CDR3. Looked up from germline, CDR1 is MNHNY and CDR2 is SVGAGI (reference sequence). CDR3 sequence: CASSYSSARSELFF. The CDR3 DNA reads as TGTGCCAGCAGTTACTCGAGTGCGAGATCGGAGCTGTTTTTT.

J is TRBJ2-1 and V is TRBV4-2, with D perhaps TRBD2 (6 bases). CDR1 LGHNA and CDR2 YNFKEQ come from the germline V gene. The CDR3 is 19 amino acids. The V gene lost 3 bases and the J gene lost 0 bases, with 21 bases spanning the gap. The chain's CDR3 is CASSQPGGASLSSYNEQFF. The CDR3 DNA follows: TGTGCCAGCAGCCAGCCCGGGGGAGCCTCACTTTCCTCCTACAATGAGCAGTTCTTC.

This clonotype was observed a handful of times. The gene calls are TRBV7-2 and TRBJ2-7; D possibly corresponds to TRBD2 (6 bases). This CDR3 has 13 amino acids. In germline, CDR1 is SGHTA, CDR2 FQGNSA. With 5 bases removed from V and 7 bases from J, the gap between germline ends came to 15 bases. CDR3 in amino acids: CASSPTRLAEQYF. The CDR3 DNA reads TGTGCCAGCAGCCCGACTAGACTCGCGGAGCAGTACTTC.

This clonotype was seen a few times. This chain connects TRBV7-2 to TRBJ2-3, with D possibly being TRBD2 (6 bases). Germline values: CDR1 SGHTA, CDR2 FQGNSA. The CDR3 has 13 amino acids. Trimming pared 8 bases from V and 3 bases from J, leaving 12 bases between. The CDR3 sequence is CASSGTDTDTQYF. DNA for the CDR3: TGTGCCAGCTCCGGGACTGATACAGATACGCAGTATTTT.

In this sample, this clonotype turned up a few times. The V gene is TRBV27, the J gene TRBJ2-3; 11 bases map to TRBD1. The CDR3 runs 15 residues. J was trimmed by 8 bases and V by 6 bases; bases with no gene match: 10. Germline loops: CDR1 MNHEY, CDR2 SMNVEV (reference sequence). DNA for the CDR3: TGTGCCAGCAGGAAAGGACAGGGGGCGAGTAGTACGCAGTATTTT. This codes for CASRKGQGASSTQYF.

The chain joins TRBV20-1 to TRBJ1-4, with D hard to call. Deletions cut 0 bases from V and 1 base from J, with 9 bases between. This CDR3 is 15 amino acids long. Germline V gene sequence: CDR1 DFQATT, CDR2 SNEGSKA (reference sequence). The CDR3 nucleotides read TGCAGTGCTAGAGATCGTCTGGGAACTAATGAAAAACTGTTTTTT. Amino acids: CSARDRLGTNEKLFF.

This clonotype has at least ten counts. The rearrangement links TRBV3-1 to TRBJ2-1; weak D call: TRBD1 (5 bases). The V gene's germline CDR1 is LGHDT and CDR2 YNNKEL (reference sequence). The CDR3 spans 13 residues. The V gene lost 1 base and the J gene lost 15 bases, with 16 bases spanning the gap. In nucleotides, the CDR3 is TGTGCCAGCAGCCAAGGATTGGCAGGGTTCCGGTTCTTC. Translation: CASSQGLAGFRFF.

This clonotype has only a few counts. The chain joins TRBV28 to TRBJ2-3; D call uncertain. Trimming cost V 4 bases and J 4 bases, with 15 bases left between them. The CDR3 runs 15 residues. The germline CDR1 and CDR2 sequences are MDHEN and SYDVKM. CDR3 in amino acids: CASSSPQTRADTQYF. CDR3 nucleotides: TGTGCCAGCAGTTCCCCGCAGACTCGGGCAGATACGCAGTATTTT.